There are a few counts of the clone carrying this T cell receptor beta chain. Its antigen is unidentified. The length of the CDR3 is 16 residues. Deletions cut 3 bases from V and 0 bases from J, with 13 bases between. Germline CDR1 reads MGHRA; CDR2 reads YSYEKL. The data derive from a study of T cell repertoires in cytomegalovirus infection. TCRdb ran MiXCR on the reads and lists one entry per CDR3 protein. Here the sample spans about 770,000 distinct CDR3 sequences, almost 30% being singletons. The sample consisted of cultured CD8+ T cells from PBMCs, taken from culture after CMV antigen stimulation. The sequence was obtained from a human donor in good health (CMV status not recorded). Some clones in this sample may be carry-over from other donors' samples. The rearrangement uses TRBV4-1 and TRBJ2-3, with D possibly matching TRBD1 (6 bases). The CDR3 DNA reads TGCGCCAGCAGCCATCGGACAGTGTATAGCACAGATACGCAGTATTTT. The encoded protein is CASSHRTVYSTDTQYF.